Listed here is a single T cell receptor beta chain. Its target is unknown. Sequencing followed a ViraFEST assay step that expanded antigen-specific CD4+ T cells with viral peptide pools. With more than 9 days of culture completed, CD4+ T cells were isolated. Nucleocapsid antibodies stayed negative before and after vaccination, showing no earlier SARS-CoV-2 infection. Culturing of a few million PBMC per well took place with roughly 10 IU/ml IL-2 and around 10 ug/ml peptides. The method was immunoSEQ multiplex PCR; TCRdb's version includes in-frame clones alone and lacks a portion of them. Of more than 50,000 clones in the sample, roughly 80% were seen once. The data were obtained in a study of vaccination effects on CD4 cells after COVID-19. The CDR3 totals 15 residues. Overall study results and limits: The study dataset contains few convalescent patients and includes no early post-infection timepoints. In vaccinees who were healthy, merely 1 out of 255 vaccine-induced clones cross-reacted with common cold coronaviruses.

The chain recombines TRBV21-1 with TRBJ2-7; the table names TRBD1, a call not compared with the DNA. TRBV21-1 is shown as a pseudogene. The TCR sequence derives from a human donor who received a COVID-19 vaccine. This sample comprised CD4+ T cells from PBMCs cultured with HCoV-229E spike peptides, obtained before COVID-19 vaccination. Here the CDR3 reads CASSTAFSGDGEQYV. CDR3 in DNA: TGTGCCAGCAGCACAGCATTTTCAGGGGATGGCGAGCAGTACGTC.